Shown below are 31 T cell receptor beta chains from a single sample sequenced in a study of blood T cell repertoires in COVID-19. Data came from immunoSEQ multiplex PCR; TCRdb stores just in-frame clones and leaves some out. The sample has some 320,000 clones, roughly 91% seen once. The sequenced material came from PBMCs or T cells enriched from blood (not recorded which). The receptors come from a woman in her forties or fifties who had been exposed to COVID-19.

The chain uses TRBV5-1 and TRBJ1-4, with D maybe TRBD1 (5 bases). Germline lookup yields CDR1 SGHRS and CDR2 YFSETQ. V was cut by 3 bases and J by 3 bases, with 12 bases left in between. The CDR3 has 15 residues. CDR3 bases: TGCGCCAGCAGCTACTCGGGGGTGGCTAATGAAAAACTGTTTTTT. This encodes CASSYSGVANEKLFF.

The chain has TRBV11-2 and TRBJ1-4, with D maybe TRBD1 (6 bases). Trimming pared 1 base from V and 3 bases from J, leaving 15 bases between. The CDR3 runs 17 residues. CDR1 SGHAT and CDR2 FQNNGV come from the germline V gene. For the CDR3, the DNA is TGTGCCAGCAGCTTAGGGCGGGGGGGCCAATCTAATGAAAAACTGTTTTTT. It is translated as CASSLGRGGQSNEKLFF.

The rearrangement links TRBV5-5 to TRBJ1-1; TRBD1 matches 9 bases. There are 17 residues in the CDR3. Per germline, CDR1 SGHKS and CDR2 YYEKEE (reference sequence). After removal of 3 bases from V and 0 bases from J, the junction contained 9 bases not matched to a gene. The CDR3 bases are TGTGCCAGCAGCTGGGACAGGGCCCTATTGGTGAACACTGAAGCTTTCTTT. Its protein product is CASSWDRALLVNTEAFF.

This chain uses TRBV6-5 with TRBJ2-1; 7 nucleotides line up with TRBD1. V shed 8 bases, J shed 0 bases, and the junction held 4 bases outside the gene matches. The CDR3 consists of 14 residues. Germline CDR1 MNHEY, CDR2 SVGAGI. The CDR3 DNA reads as TGTGCCAGCCATACAGGGGACTCCTACAATGAGCAGTTCTTC. Translating it yields CASHTGDSYNEQFF.

V and J are TRBV27 and TRBJ1-5; possibly TRBD1 for D (5 bases). The CDR3 length is 13 residues. Between the trimmed V and J ends, which lost 8 bases and 6 bases, there was a span of 14 bases. Germline lookup yields CDR1 MNHEY and CDR2 SMNVEV (reference sequence). CDR3 protein: CASQVGVGQPQHF. The CDR3 DNA follows: TGTGCCAGCCAGGTAGGGGTCGGTCAGCCCCAGCATTTT.

J is TRBJ1-4 and V is TRBV5-1; D is unresolved. CDR1 and CDR2 from the germline V gene are SGHRS and YFSETQ. V was trimmed by 1 base and J by 3 bases, leaving 7 bases between them. There are 14 residues in the CDR3. The CDR3 spells CASSLSTANEKLFF. For the CDR3, the DNA is TGCGCCAGCAGCTTGTCCACGGCTAATGAAAAACTGTTTTTT.

The chain joins TRBV7-8 to TRBJ1-5; D remains unclear. The CDR3 totals 14 residues. V was trimmed by 5 bases and J by 9 bases, leaving 17 bases between them. CDR1 and CDR2 from the germline V gene are SGHVS and FQNEAQ. CDR3 DNA: TGTGCCAGCAGCCTCGAGGGATCAAGGCGGCCCCAGCATTTT. This gives the protein CASSLEGSRRPQHF.

This chain uses TRBV9 with TRBJ2-1; 8 positions agree with TRBD1. The V segment lost 3 bases and the J segment 7 bases; nucleotides outside the gene matches: 9. The length of the CDR3 is 15 residues. Germline loops: CDR1 SGDLS, CDR2 YYNGEE. The CDR3 region has the DNA TGTGCCAGCAGCGGAGAGGACAGGGTGGGGAATGAGCAGTTCTTC. Translating it yields CASSGEDRVGNEQFF.

The chain is built from TRBV30 and TRBJ2-1; no firm D call. This CDR3 has 15 amino acids. CDR1 is GTSNPN, CDR2 SVGIG, per germline (reference sequence). V lost 4 bases, J lost 0 bases, and 13 bases lay in between. The CDR3 protein is CAWNEFASSYNEQFF. CDR3 DNA sequence: TGTGCCTGGAATGAATTCGCGAGCTCCTACAATGAGCAGTTCTTC.

V gene TRBV6-2 or TRBV6-3 combines with J gene TRBJ2-7; 7 bases map to TRBD2. Trimming took 6 bases from V and 1 from J; bases not matched to a gene: 12. The CDR3 is 16 residues long. CDR1 is MNHEY, CDR2 SVGEGT, per germline. The CDR3 DNA reads as TGTGCCAGCAGCTTACTCGGGACGGGGGGATCCTACGAGCAGTACTTC. This translates into CASSLLGTGGSYEQYF.

The chain joins TRBV28 to TRBJ2-1; D ambiguous. CDR1 is MDHEN, CDR2 SYDVKM, per germline. The germline V and J ends were trimmed by 4 bases and 9 bases, with 10 bases remaining between them. This CDR3 is 12 amino acids long. CDR3 coding DNA: TGTGCCAGCAGTTCGGGTAGGCGTGAGCAGTTCTTC. Encoded protein: CASSSGRREQFF.

The chain joins TRBV6-1 to TRBJ1-5; 10 bases map to TRBD1. In germline, CDR1 is MNHNS, CDR2 SASEGT. V dropped 4 bases and J dropped 3; count of bases not matched to a gene: 6. The CDR3 is 16 amino acids. Here the CDR3 DNA reads TGTGCCAGCAGTGCTCTGGACAGGGGGGACAATCAGCCCCAGCATTTT. It specifies CASSALDRGDNQPQHF.

This chain connects TRBV3-1 (or the pseudogene TRBV3-2) to TRBJ2-7; 7 nucleotides align to TRBD1. V dropped 6 bases and J dropped 2; count of bases not matched to a gene: 10. This CDR3 spans 15 amino acids. Germline CDR1 is LGHDT and CDR2 is YNNKEL (reference sequence). The CDR3 DNA follows: TGTGCCAGCAGGGCCTATGGGACAGAGACCTACGAGCAGTACTTC. This translates into CASRAYGTETYEQYF.

This sequence joins TRBV5-1 and TRBJ2-1; a possible D gene is TRBD2 (5 bases). V was cut by 2 bases and J by 4 bases, with 13 bases left in between. CDR3 length: 15 residues. In germline, CDR1 is SGHRS, CDR2 YFSETQ. The CDR3 region is CASSFGQSGYNEQFF. In DNA form, the CDR3 reads TGCGCCAGCAGCTTTGGGCAGAGCGGATACAATGAGCAGTTCTTC.

The V call is TRBV6-4, the J call TRBJ1-6; the D gene is possibly TRBD1 (6 bases). Germline V gene data show CDR1 as MRHNA and CDR2 as SNTAGT. The CDR3 sequence is 15 residues long. Trimming pared 11 bases from V and 7 bases from J, leaving 21 bases between. The CDR3 DNA follows: TGTGCCGGTCGGACTTGGGGGCTCGACAATTCACCCCTCCACTTT. Its translation is CAGRTWGLDNSPLHF.

This chain joins TRBV6-5 and TRBJ2-7, with unresolved D. This CDR3 region has 14 residues. V shed 7 bases and J shed 3 bases, with 16 bases lying between them. Germline values: CDR1 MNHEY, CDR2 SVGAGI. CDR3 residues: CASNPSGQIYEQYF. The CDR3 region has the DNA TGTGCCAGCAACCCCTCTGGGCAGATCTACGAGCAGTACTTC.

This clone was picked up a small number of times. The rearrangement links TRBV7-8 to TRBJ1-2, with 7 bases identical to TRBD1. Trimming removed 6 bases from V and 4 bases from J; junction bases left unmatched: 8. Germline V gives CDR1 SGHVS, CDR2 FQNEAQ. CDR3 size: 14 residues. CDR3 in amino acids: CASRSGGEGYGYTF. The DNA for the CDR3 is TGTGCCAGCAGATCAGGGGGAGAGGGCTATGGCTACACCTTC. The full variable domain, with the rest looked up from reference TRBV7-8 and TRBJ1-2, is GAGVSQSPRYKVAKRGQDVALRCDPISGHVSLFWYQQALGQGPEFLTYFQNEAQLDKSGLPSDRFFAERPEGSVSTLKIQRTQQEDSAVYLCASRSGGEGYGYTFGSGTRLTVV.

DNA for the CDR3: TGTGCCAGCAGTCGGGCCGGGATATACGAGCAGTACTTC. Its protein product is CASSRAGIYEQYF. The V call is TRBV28, the J call TRBJ2-7; tentative D call: TRBD2 (5 bases). V was shortened by 5 bases and J by 4 bases, with 12 bases between the two germline ends. Germline V lookup: CDR1 MDHEN, CDR2 SYDVKM. CDR3 length equals 13 residues.

The rearrangement uses TRBV19 and TRBJ2-1; TRBD1 matches 7 bases. The ends lost 7 bases at V and 6 bases at J; junction bases unmatched: 21. The CDR3 length is 18 residues. CDR1 is LNHDA and CDR2 is SQIVND in the germline V gene (reference sequence). CDR3 amino acids: CASTKLVGDSPWGNEQFF. The CDR3 DNA follows: TGTGCCAGTACCAAATTGGTAGGGGACAGCCCCTGGGGCAATGAGCAGTTCTTC.

This chain uses TRBV5-4 with TRBJ2-2; 12 bases match TRBD2. The CDR3 extends over 16 amino acids. V dropped 0 bases and J dropped 5; count of bases not matched to a gene: 2. Germline lookup yields CDR1 SGHNT and CDR2 YYREEE (reference sequence). Here the CDR3 reads CASSLGGLAGTGELFF. CDR3 bases: TGTGCCAGCAGCTTGGGAGGACTAGCGGGGACCGGGGAGCTGTTTTTT. Supplemented by reference TRBV5-4 and TRBJ2-2, the full variable domain reads ETGVTQSPTHLIKTRGQQVTLRCSSQSGHNTVSWYQQALGQGPQFIFQYYREEENGRGNFPPRFSGLQFPNYSSELNVNALELDDSALYLCASSLGGLAGTGELFFGEGSRLTVL.

The genes are TRBV14 and TRBJ2-7, with D perhaps TRBD2 (6 bases). Trimming pared 2 bases from V and 2 bases from J, leaving 16 bases between. Looked up from germline, CDR1 is SGHDN and CDR2 is FVKESK. There are 16 residues in the CDR3. The CDR3 DNA is TGTGCCAGCAGCCAAATCGGGGGACCAAAGGCCTACGAGCAGTACTTC. This translates into CASSQIGGPKAYEQYF.

CDR3 bases: TGCGCCAGCAGCCCGATCGGGTCAGGGGAGCTGTTTTTT. Amino acids: CASSPIGSGELFF. The V call is TRBV5-1, the J call TRBJ2-2; no clear D. With 4 bases removed from V and 8 bases from J, the gap between germline ends came to 12 bases. Germline lookup yields CDR1 SGHRS and CDR2 YFSETQ. The CDR3 runs to 13 residues.

V usage is TRBV6-5 and J usage is TRBJ1-6, with D possibly being TRBD1 (5 bases). V lost 6 bases to trimming and J lost 10 bases, with 16 bases between them. The germline gives CDR1 MNHEY, CDR2 SVGAGI. This CDR3 region has 14 residues. The CDR3 is CASSVGREGSPLHF. In DNA, the CDR3 is TGTGCCAGCAGCGTGGGACGGGAGGGATCACCCCTCCACTTT.

The chain carries TRBV7-9 and TRBJ2-5; 16 bases map to TRBD2. The germline V gene has CDR1 SEHNR and CDR2 FQNEAQ (reference sequence). V gave up 5 bases and J gave up 5 bases; unmatched junction bases: 5. The length of the CDR3 is 16 residues. The DNA of the CDR3 is TGTGCCAGCAGCGGGACTAGCGGGGGGGCACGGGAGACCCAGTACTTC. Its translation is CASSGTSGGARETQYF.

Here the CDR3 DNA reads TGCGCCAGTAAAACAGGGGGCGGGACTGAAGCTTTCTTT. Translation: CASKTGGGTEAFF. The chain joins TRBV5-1 to TRBJ1-1; 9 positions match TRBD1. The CDR3 has 13 residues. Germline CDR1 and CDR2: SGHRS and YFSETQ. The J segment lost 5 bases and the V segment lost 8 bases, leaving 7 bases of the junction unmatched.

The chain recombines TRBV15 with TRBJ1-3; a possible D gene is TRBD1 (5 bases). Per germline, CDR1 LNHNV and CDR2 YYDKDF (reference sequence). The V and J ends lost 1 base and 1 base respectively, with 8 bases between them. This CDR3 comprises 15 residues. The CDR3 DNA reads TGTGCCACCAGCAGAGGACAGATTTCTGGAAACACCATATATTTT. This sequence encodes CATSRGQISGNTIYF.

V gene TRBV6-5 combines with J gene TRBJ1-5; 8 positions agree with TRBD1. Germline assignment: CDR1 MNHEY and CDR2 SVGAGI. With 6 bases clipped from V and 3 bases from J, the junction kept 4 bases outside the gene matches. The CDR3 is made up of 14 amino acids. CDR3 sequence: CASSDRGSNQPQHF. DNA for the CDR3: TGTGCCAGCAGCGACAGGGGCTCCAATCAGCCCCAGCATTTT.

The chain recombines TRBV28 with TRBJ1-6; D ambiguous. The germline V and J ends were trimmed by 4 bases and 9 bases, with 22 bases remaining between them. The CDR3 extends over 17 amino acids. Germline CDR1 reads MDHEN; CDR2 reads SYDVKM. CDR3 bases: TGTGCCAGCAGTTCGGGAGCGGAACGGTTCCCTTTTTCACCCCTCCACTTT. It is translated as CASSSGAERFPFSPLHF.

V usage is TRBV4-1 and J usage is TRBJ1-4, with TRBD1 as a possible D gene (6 bases). This CDR3 is 14 amino acids long. Germline V lookup: CDR1 MGHRA, CDR2 YSYEKL. Trimming stripped 8 bases from V and 3 bases from J, with 13 bases between. The CDR3: CASHQGFANEKLFF. Here the CDR3 DNA reads TGCGCCAGCCACCAGGGGTTCGCTAATGAAAAACTGTTTTTT.

The rearrangement uses TRBV4-2 and TRBJ2-2; D is perhaps TRBD1 (5 bases). The V end was cut by 2 bases, the J end by 0 bases, with 10 bases between. Germline CDR1 LGHNA, CDR2 YNFKEQ. The CDR3 extends over 16 amino acids. The CDR3 DNA sequence: TGTGCCAGCAGCCAATCTAGGGGCGCGAACACCGGGGAGCTGTTTTTT. This encodes CASSQSRGANTGELFF.

The genes are TRBV28 and TRBJ1-5; D call uncertain. Looked up from germline, CDR1 is MDHEN and CDR2 is SYDVKM. The CDR3 has 15 residues. The V and J ends lost 7 bases and 7 bases respectively, with 20 bases between them. The CDR3 sequence is CASIPDAGFGQPQHF. In nucleotides, the CDR3 is TGTGCCAGCATCCCGGACGCGGGGTTCGGGCAGCCCCAGCATTTT.